The 2 T cell receptor beta chains reported below all come from one sample, sequenced in a study of shared clonotypes between healthy human individuals (dated by TCRdb to 2020 to 2022). The library was made by the immunoSEQ multiplex PCR assay. What TCRdb holds here is the immuneACCESS table cut down to in-frame rearrangements. Part of the clones is not present; checked against another copy, under half of the missing clones reflect an unresolved V gene, and the others are unexplained. The sample data list about 2.3 million clones, and 80% to 95% of these were observed just once. Roughly 0.34% of the sample rests with the top ten. Sequencing used naive CD4+ T cells from PBMCs. This specimen's cell subset or site label, interpreted: CD45RA+ positively selected. Every receptor here comes from a man between 18 and 29 years old in good health. Some clones in this sample may be carry-over from other donors' samples.

This chain links TRBV9 with TRBJ2-1; weak D call: TRBD1 (6 bases). CDR1 and CDR2 from the germline V gene are SGDLS and YYNGEE. This CDR3 is 17 amino acids long. The V and J ends lost 4 bases and 2 bases respectively, with 19 bases between them. CDR3 in DNA: TGTGCCAGCAGCCCCGGACAGCTCCTCCGACCCTACAATGAGCAGTTCTTC. Translation: CASSPGQLLRPYNEQFF.

The gene calls are TRBV19 and TRBJ1-5; D perhaps matches TRBD1 (5 bases). There are 13 residues in the CDR3. Trimming stripped 3 bases from V and 6 bases from J, with 9 bases between. Germline lookup yields CDR1 LNHDA and CDR2 SQIVND (reference sequence). The CDR3 loop is CASSIQGTQPQHF. In DNA form, the CDR3 reads TGTGCCAGTAGTATCCAGGGAACTCAGCCCCAGCATTTT.